A single sample gave rise to the 29 T cell receptor beta chains below, sequenced in a study of cytomegalovirus exposure and HLA in healthy donors. Primers: 60 Vbeta forward and 13 Jbeta reverse. Sequencing used immunoSEQ multiplex PCR; TCRdb keeps in-frame clones, though not all of them. The top ten clones hold approximately 7% of a sample with 130,000 or so clones, just under 75% of them seen once. The specimen sequenced was PBMCs. The receptors were sampled from a man in his forties in good health and CMV-seropositive.

The V gene is TRBV27, the J gene TRBJ2-1; weak D call: TRBD1 (5 bases). This CDR3 is built from 18 residues. V was shortened by 7 bases and J by 0 bases, with 22 bases between the two germline ends. The germline V gene has CDR1 MNHEY and CDR2 SMNVEV (reference sequence). The CDR3 sequence is CASKRGRASTFSYNEQFF. DNA for the CDR3: TGTGCCAGCAAACGAGGCAGGGCGTCGACCTTCTCCTACAATGAGCAGTTCTTC.

V usage is TRBV27 and J usage is TRBJ2-7, with 8 bases fitting TRBD2. The CDR3 spans 14 residues. The germline V gene encodes CDR1 MNHEY and CDR2 SMNVEV (reference sequence). Germline trimming cut 7 bases from V and 2 bases from J; bases unmatched to any gene: 7. The CDR3 DNA is TGTGCCAGCACTCCCCGGGGGGGACCCTACGAGCAGTACTTC. Translated, it gives CASTPRGGPYEQYF.

The DNA of the CDR3 is TGTGCCAGCAGTGATACGGGAGGGGATAAAGAAAAACTGTTTTTT. Translated: CASSDTGGDKEKLFF. This rearrangement joins TRBV2 to TRBJ1-4; D possibly corresponds to TRBD1 (5 bases). Trimming left V 3 bases short and J 8 bases short, with 16 bases between. CDR1 is SNHLY and CDR2 is FYNNEI in the germline V gene. CDR3 length: 15 residues.

This clone has only a few counts. The same CDR3 can be traced to other DNA sequences in this sample. This sequence joins TRBV27 and TRBJ1-2; D uncertain. This CDR3 comprises 13 residues. V was trimmed by 2 bases and J by 0 bases, leaving 4 bases between them. The germline V gene encodes CDR1 MNHEY and CDR2 SMNVEV (reference sequence). CDR3 residues: CASSLRANYGYTF. The CDR3 bases are TGTGCCAGCAGTTTACGGGCTAACTATGGCTACACCTTC.

V gene TRBV7-8 combines with J gene TRBJ1-1; 9 positions match TRBD1. The V and J ends lost 8 bases and 8 bases, in that order; junction bases with no gene match: 9. This CDR3 region has 13 residues. Per germline, CDR1 SGHVS and CDR2 FQNEAQ. CDR3 nucleotides: TGTGCCAGCGCTACTCGGGACAGGGAAGAAGCTTTCTTT. Amino acids: CASATRDREEAFF.

A few counts support this clone. The rearrangement links TRBV29-1 to TRBJ2-5; 7 nucleotides align to TRBD2. Near its end, the DNA agrees better with TRBJ2-7, so the J call may be wrong. In germline, CDR1 is SQVTM, CDR2 ANQGSEA. CDR3 length: 12 residues. The CDR3 sequence: CSVTVPSGEQYF. The CDR3 DNA follows: TGCAGCGTTACTGTCCCTAGCGGCGAGCAGTACTTC.

The chain carries TRBV7-9 and TRBJ2-5; the D is unclear. Deletions cut 4 bases from V and 5 bases from J, with 11 bases between. CDR3 size: 13 residues. The germline CDR1 and CDR2 sequences are SEHNR and FQNEAQ (reference sequence). The CDR3 here is CASSSTPRETQYF. The DNA for the CDR3 is TGTGCCAGCAGCTCGACTCCGAGGGAGACCCAGTACTTC.

The gene calls are TRBV15 and TRBJ2-2; 9 bases are shared with TRBD1. With V trimmed by 1 base and J by 3 bases, 0 bases remained unmatched. There are 15 residues in the CDR3. Per germline, CDR1 LNHNV and CDR2 YYDKDF (reference sequence). CDR3 sequence reads: CATSRGDRDTGELFF. CDR3 DNA: TGTGCCACCAGCAGAGGGGACAGGGACACCGGGGAGCTGTTTTTT.

The V gene is TRBV9, the J gene TRBJ2-2; TRBD1 matches at 10 bases. The CDR3 loop spans 15 amino acids. The V segment lost 4 bases and the J segment 4 bases; nucleotides outside the gene matches: 4. CDR1 SGDLS and CDR2 YYNGEE come from the germline V gene. As DNA, the CDR3 is TGTGCCAGCAGCACCGGGACAGGGGTCACCGGGGAGCTGTTTTTT. The encoded protein is CASSTGTGVTGELFF. The entire variable domain, with the rest obtained from reference TRBV9 and TRBJ2-2, is as follows: DSGVTQTPKHLITATGQRVTLRCSPRSGDLSVYWYQQSLDQGLQFLIQYYNGEERAKGNILERFSAQQFPDLHSELNLSSLELGDSALYFCASSTGTGVTGELFFGEGSRLTVL.

In this sample, this clone turned up a few times. The J gene is TRBJ2-7, the V gene TRBV28; 8 nucleotides line up with TRBD1. V lost 0 bases and J lost 0; bases outside the gene matches: 10. From germline, CDR1 is MDHEN and CDR2 SYDVKM. There are 18 residues in the CDR3. CDR3 loop: CASSLWQFRDRSSYEQYF. CDR3 bases: TGTGCCAGCAGTTTATGGCAGTTCCGGGACAGGAGCTCCTACGAGCAGTACTTC.

The rearrangement joins TRBV5-1 to TRBJ1-1, with D tentatively TRBD1 (6 bases). CDR1 is SGHRS, CDR2 YFSETQ, per germline. Deletions cut 2 bases from V and 6 bases from J, with 17 bases between. This CDR3 comprises 15 residues. The CDR3: CASSLSSGTKAEAFF. CDR3 sequence (DNA): TGCGCCAGCAGCTTATCTTCCGGGACAAAAGCTGAAGCTTTCTTT. The full variable domain, completed using reference TRBV5-1 and TRBJ1-1, is KAGVTQTPRYLIKTRGQQVTLSCSPISGHRSVSWYQQTPGQGLQFLFEYFSETQRNKGNFPGRFSGRQFSNSRSEMNVSTLELGDSALYLCASSLSSGTKAEAFFGQGTRLTVV.

The CDR3 loop is CASSYTRTGYTGELFF. The CDR3 DNA follows: TGTGCCAGCAGCTATACTAGGACAGGATACACCGGGGAGCTGTTTTTT. The chain is built from TRBV27 and TRBJ2-2; 7 bases are shared with TRBD1. The germline CDR1 and CDR2 sequences are MNHEY and SMNVEV (reference sequence). V trimming: 6 bases; J trimming: 3 bases; junction bases outside the gene matches: 10. The CDR3 spans 16 residues.

This clone came up once. The chain uses TRBV10-3 and TRBJ2-7; D remains unclear. This CDR3 comprises 14 residues. CDR1 is ENHRY and CDR2 is SYGVKD in the germline V gene. V lost 0 bases, J lost 0 bases, and 6 bases lay in between. CDR3 loop: CAISESVSSYEQYF. In nucleotides, the CDR3 is TGTGCCATCAGTGAGTCGGTCAGCTCCTACGAGCAGTACTTC.

The table lists this clone with a few counts. The V gene is TRBV19, the J gene TRBJ1-1; 11 bases line up with TRBD1. Germline trimming cut 5 bases from V and 4 bases from J; bases unmatched to any gene: 9. The CDR3 runs to 16 residues. The V gene's germline CDR1 is LNHDA and CDR2 SQIVND (reference sequence). CDR3: CASSHGQGAGGTEAFF. For the CDR3, the DNA is TGTGCCAGTAGTCACGGACAGGGGGCTGGTGGCACTGAAGCTTTCTTT.

This clone was observed a few times. The V gene is TRBV6-5, the J gene TRBJ1-2; TRBD1 matches at 7 bases. The CDR3 covers 15 residues. The trim removed 7 bases at V and 0 bases at J, leaving 8 bases unmatched. Germline V gene sequence: CDR1 MNHEY, CDR2 SVGAGI. The CDR3 sequence is CASNSRGTANYGYTF. The CDR3 DNA is TGTGCCAGCAACAGCAGGGGGACAGCTAACTATGGCTACACCTTC.

The chain couples TRBV2 to TRBJ2-5; no definite D call. V lost 5 bases and J lost 0, with 4 bases in between. The CDR3 consists of 12 residues. Germline values: CDR1 SNHLY, CDR2 FYNNEI. CDR3 in DNA: TGTGCCAGCAGTCGGTACCAAGAGACCCAGTACTTC. Translating it yields CASSRYQETQYF.

The V and J genes are TRBV5-1 and TRBJ2-5; TRBD2 matches at 11 bases. Near its end, the DNA agrees better with TRBJ2-7, so the J call may be wrong. CDR1 and CDR2 from the germline V gene are SGHRS and YFSETQ. This CDR3 has 17 residues. As DNA, the CDR3 is TGCGCCAGCAGCCCCAGGGGTAGCGGGAGGGCCTCCTACGAGCAGTACTTC. Protein product: CASSPRGSGRASYEQYF.

The genes are TRBV5-1 and TRBJ1-1; 8 bases line up with TRBD1. With V trimmed by 4 bases and J by 0 bases, 8 bases remained unmatched. In germline, CDR1 is SGHRS, CDR2 YFSETQ. CDR3 length: 16 amino acids. CDR3 bases: TGCGCCAGCAGCCTAACCGGACAGGGAATGAACACTGAAGCTTTCTTT. Residues: CASSLTGQGMNTEAFF. The full variable domain, its missing parts supplied by reference TRBV5-1 and TRBJ1-1, is KAGVTQTPRYLIKTRGQQVTLSCSPISGHRSVSWYQQTPGQGLQFLFEYFSETQRNKGNFPGRFSGRQFSNSRSEMNVSTLELGDSALYLCASSLTGQGMNTEAFFGQGTRLTVV.

The sample holds a few counts of this clone. In DNA, the CDR3 is TGTGCCAGCAGTTTCGGGGACAGGGTAGGATCACCCCTCCACTTT. Translated, it gives CASSFGDRVGSPLHF. The chain is built from TRBV28 and TRBJ1-6, with 9 bases lining up with TRBD1. Germline V gene sequence: CDR1 MDHEN, CDR2 SYDVKM. V was clipped by 3 bases and J by 10 bases; unmatched bases: 7. The CDR3 totals 15 residues. The variable domain in full, completed from reference TRBV28 and TRBJ1-6, reads DVKVTQSSRYLVKRTGEKVFLECVQDMDHENMFWYRQDPGLGLRLIYFSYDVKMKEKGDIPEGYSVSREKKERFSLILESASTNQTSMYLCASSFGDRVGSPLHFGNGTRLTVT.

This clone has only one observation. The gene calls are TRBV20-1 and TRBJ2-7; tentative D call: TRBD1 (5 bases). The CDR3 covers 11 residues. Between the trimmed V and J ends, which lost 6 bases and 3 bases, there was a span of 9 bases. Germline V lookup: CDR1 DFQATT, CDR2 SNEGSKA (reference sequence). CDR3 protein: CSAYRSYEQYF. CDR3 DNA sequence: TGCAGTGCCTACAGGAGCTACGAGCAGTACTTC.

The CDR3 loop is CASSPKGSPSKLFF. In DNA form, the CDR3 reads TGTGCCAGCAGCCCCAAGGGGTCCCCTTCCAAACTGTTTTTT. The V call is TRBV5-4, the J call TRBJ1-4; TRBD1 might be the D (5 bases). CDR1 and CDR2 (germline): SGHNT, YYREEE (reference sequence). Trimming cost V 4 bases and J 11 bases, with 18 bases left between them. The CDR3 has 14 amino acids.

This rearrangement joins TRBV5-8 to TRBJ2-1; D gene unclear. V lost 4 bases and J 9 bases, leaving 11 bases between the germline ends. The CDR3 extends over 12 amino acids. Germline assignment: CDR1 SGHTS and CDR2 YDEGEE. Written as DNA, the CDR3 is TGTGCCAGCAGCCTTTTTAGCCGTGAGCAGTTCTTC. Its translation: CASSLFSREQFF.

The CDR3 DNA sequence: TGTGCCAGCAGCCAAACCGACAGGGAGAATCAGCCCCAGCATTTT. Protein product: CASSQTDRENQPQHF. The rearrangement links TRBV4-2 to TRBJ1-5, with 7 nucleotides matching TRBD1. Germline CDR1 reads LGHNA; CDR2 reads YNFKEQ. The CDR3 totals 15 residues. V was pared by 2 bases and J by 4 bases, with 5 bases of the junction left unmatched.

The chain uses TRBV6-5 and TRBJ2-1; TRBD2 agrees at 7 bases. The V gene end was trimmed by 2 bases and the J gene end by 4 bases; junction bases not matched to a gene: 5. The CDR3 runs to 15 residues. Germline CDR1 and CDR2: MNHEY and SVGAGI. The CDR3 region has the DNA TGTGCCAGCAGTTACGGGGGGACTACTTACAATGAGCAGTTCTTC. This gives the protein CASSYGGTTYNEQFF.

The V call is TRBV19, the J call TRBJ1-1; 9 nucleotides match TRBD1. V dropped 4 bases and J dropped 4; count of bases not matched to a gene: 4. CDR1 and CDR2 (germline): LNHDA, SQIVND (reference sequence). The CDR3 loop spans 14 amino acids. The CDR3 region is CASSTDRGVTEAFF. The CDR3, as DNA: TGTGCCAGTAGTACCGACAGGGGGGTCACTGAAGCTTTCTTT.

The chain uses TRBV9 and TRBJ2-2, with D maybe TRBD1 (6 bases). CDR1 is SGDLS, CDR2 YYNGEE, per germline. The CDR3 is 15 residues long. The germline V and J ends were trimmed by 3 bases and 5 bases, with 14 bases remaining between them. The CDR3 sequence is CASSERGSGTGELFF. The CDR3 DNA sequence: TGTGCCAGCAGCGAAAGGGGGTCTGGAACCGGGGAGCTGTTTTTT.

Here the CDR3 reads CASSLYAVNTEAFF. CDR3 DNA sequence: TGTGCCAGCAGTTTATACGCAGTTAACACTGAAGCTTTCTTT. The chain recombines TRBV27 with TRBJ1-1; D ambiguous. The V gene lost 1 base and the J gene lost 2 bases, with 8 bases spanning the gap. This CDR3 has 14 amino acids. CDR1 MNHEY and CDR2 SMNVEV come from the germline V gene (reference sequence).

The V and J genes are TRBV5-1 and TRBJ2-7, with 10 bases lining up with TRBD2. The ends lost 6 bases at V and 1 base at J; junction bases unmatched: 13. This CDR3 has 17 residues. The germline V gene has CDR1 SGHRS and CDR2 YFSETQ. CDR3 in amino acids: CASKSGSGRLGSYEQYF. DNA of the CDR3: TGCGCCAGCAAGTCTGGTAGCGGGAGGTTGGGTTCCTACGAGCAGTACTTC.

The rearrangement links TRBV6-5 to TRBJ2-1; D is perhaps TRBD2 (6 bases). Trimming pared 5 bases from V and 8 bases from J, leaving 10 bases between. The CDR3 is made up of 12 amino acids. Germline lookup yields CDR1 MNHEY and CDR2 SVGAGI. The CDR3 DNA sequence: TGTGCCAGCAGTCGAAGCGGGTATGAGCAGTTCTTC. Residues: CASSRSGYEQFF.